The T cell receptor beta chain under discussion was sequenced for a study of monozygotic twins with inflammatory bowel disease. The CDR3 consists of 15 residues. Per germline, CDR1 SGDLS and CDR2 YYNGEE. TCRdb reprocessed the 5' RACE reads and reports one entry per CDR3 protein, with no DNA. This listing includes approximately 400,000 distinct CDR3 sequences. The receptor was isolated from a human donor with ulcerative colitis or Crohn's disease, or a healthy co-twin of an affected twin (not recorded which). The V and J genes are TRBV9 and TRBJ2-1; TCRdb proposes TRBD2, but this gene call is untestable without DNA. Sequencing was carried out using blood. This CDR3 reads CASSPFSGDYNEQFF. Full variable domain (rest looked up from reference TRBV9 and TRBJ2-1): DSGVTQTPKHLITATGQRVTLRCSPRSGDLSVYWYQQSLDQGLQFLIQYYNGEERAKGNILERFSAQQFPDLHSELNLSSLELGDSALYFCASSPFSGDYNEQFFGPGTRLTVL.